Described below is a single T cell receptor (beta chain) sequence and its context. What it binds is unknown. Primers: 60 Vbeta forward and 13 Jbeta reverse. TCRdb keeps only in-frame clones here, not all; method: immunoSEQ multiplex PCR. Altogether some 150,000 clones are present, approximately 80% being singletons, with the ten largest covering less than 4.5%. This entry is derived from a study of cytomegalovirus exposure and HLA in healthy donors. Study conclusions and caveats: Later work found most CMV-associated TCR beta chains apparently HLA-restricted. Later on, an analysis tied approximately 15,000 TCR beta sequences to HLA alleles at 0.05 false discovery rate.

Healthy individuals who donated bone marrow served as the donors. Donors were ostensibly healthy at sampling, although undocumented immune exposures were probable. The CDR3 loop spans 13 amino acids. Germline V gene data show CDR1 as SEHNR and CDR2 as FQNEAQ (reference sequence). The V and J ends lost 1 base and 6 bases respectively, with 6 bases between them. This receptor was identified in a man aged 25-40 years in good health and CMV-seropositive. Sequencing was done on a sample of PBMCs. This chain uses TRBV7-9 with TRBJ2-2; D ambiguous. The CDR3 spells CASSLDSSGELFF. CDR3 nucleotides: TGTGCCAGCAGCTTAGACAGTTCCGGGGAGCTGTTTTTT.